This TCR beta chain was recorded in a study of T-cell memory formation after mild COVID-19. MiXCR, applied by TCRdb to the 5' RACE reads, yields one record per CDR3 protein. The sample includes 250,000 to 300,000 distinct CDR3 sequences, more than 15% of them seen just once. This clonotype has a handful of counts. Its antigen remains unknown. The CDR3 is made up of 13 amino acids. The J segment lost 8 bases and the V segment lost 4 bases, leaving 6 bases of the junction unmatched. CDR1 is SGHRS and CDR2 is YFSETQ in the germline V gene. Study-level findings and limits: Among clones contracting day 15 to 85, CD4/CD8 was balanced, whereas later expanders leaned CD4+.

The source of this sequence is a man younger than 35 who had mild COVID-19 (a few samples of this study predate the infection). Cell type and time point are not known. The sequenced material came from PBMCs or a T cell subset sorted from them (not recorded which). The chain joins TRBV5-1 to TRBJ2-1, with TRBD2 identical over 7 bases. For the CDR3, the DNA is TGCGCCAGCAGCCATGGTGGGGGGGATGAGCAGTTCTTC. This codes for CASSHGGGDEQFF.